These 3 T cell receptor beta chains originate from one sample sequenced in a study of T cells after yellow fever vaccination. Via MiXCR, TCRdb re-called the 5' RACE reads, giving one row per CDR3 protein. The sample consists of hundreds of thousands of distinct CDR3 sequences, more than 9% of them appearing once. The specimen comprised PBMCs, sampled on the day of the yellow fever booster vaccination. The receptors here all came from a man younger than 45 who received the YFV17D yellow fever vaccine.

V gene TRBV12-3 or TRBV12-4 combines with J gene TRBJ2-7, with 9 bases that match TRBD2. With 5 bases clipped from V and 6 bases from J, the junction kept 2 bases outside the gene matches. The CDR3 is made up of 12 amino acids. This chain's CDR3 is CASSKLAGEQYF. The CDR3 nucleotides read TGTGCCAGCAGTAAACTAGCGGGCGAGCAGTACTTC.

The rearrangement joins TRBV6-5 to TRBJ2-2; D tentatively reads TRBD1 or TRBD2 (5 bases each). The CDR3 sequence is 17 residues long. Germline CDR1 and CDR2: MNHEY and SVGAGI. Trimming cost V 2 bases and J 8 bases, with 21 bases left between them. The DNA for the CDR3 is TGTGCCAGCAGTTACAGACTCCCGGGACCGACTAAGGGGGAGCTGTTTTTT. It is translated as CASSYRLPGPTKGELFF.

The genes are TRBV11-2 and TRBJ2-3; TRBD2 matches at 13 bases. This CDR3 is 19 amino acids long. V shed 2 bases and J 2 bases; nucleotides not matched to a gene: 10. In germline, CDR1 is SGHAT, CDR2 FQNNGV. The CDR3 coding sequence is TGTGCCAGCAGCTTAAATCCTTACGGACTAGCGGGGGTCACAGATACGCAGTATTTT. As protein: CASSLNPYGLAGVTDTQYF.